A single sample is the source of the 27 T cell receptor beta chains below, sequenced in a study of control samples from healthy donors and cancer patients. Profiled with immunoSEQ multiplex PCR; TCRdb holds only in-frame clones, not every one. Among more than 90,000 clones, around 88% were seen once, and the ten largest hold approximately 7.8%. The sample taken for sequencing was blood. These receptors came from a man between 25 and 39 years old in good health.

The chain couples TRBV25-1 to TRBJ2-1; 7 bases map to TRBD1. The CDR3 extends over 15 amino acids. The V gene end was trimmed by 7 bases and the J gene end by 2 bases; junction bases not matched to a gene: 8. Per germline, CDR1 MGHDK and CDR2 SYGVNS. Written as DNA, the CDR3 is TGTGCCAGCACCCCGGGACAGAATCCCTACAATGAGCAGTTCTTC. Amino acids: CASTPGQNPYNEQFF.

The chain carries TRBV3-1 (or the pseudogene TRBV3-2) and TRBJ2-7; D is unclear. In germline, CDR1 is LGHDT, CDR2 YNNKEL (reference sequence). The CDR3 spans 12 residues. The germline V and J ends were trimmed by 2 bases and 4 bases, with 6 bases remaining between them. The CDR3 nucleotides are TGTGCCAGCAGCCAACGCGATTACGAGCAGTACTTC. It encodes CASSQRDYEQYF.

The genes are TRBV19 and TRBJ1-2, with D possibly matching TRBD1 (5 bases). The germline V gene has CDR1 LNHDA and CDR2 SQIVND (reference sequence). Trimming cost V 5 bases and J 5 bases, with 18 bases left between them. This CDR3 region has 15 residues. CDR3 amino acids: CASSSPGSGVYGYTF. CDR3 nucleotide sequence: TGTGCCAGTAGTTCCCCGGGGTCGGGGGTTTATGGCTACACCTTC.

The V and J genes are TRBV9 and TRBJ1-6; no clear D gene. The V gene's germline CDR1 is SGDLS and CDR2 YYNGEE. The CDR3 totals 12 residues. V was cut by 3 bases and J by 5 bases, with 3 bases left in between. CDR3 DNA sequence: TGTGCCAGCAGCGCTAATAATTCACCCCTCCACTTT. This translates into CASSANNSPLHF.

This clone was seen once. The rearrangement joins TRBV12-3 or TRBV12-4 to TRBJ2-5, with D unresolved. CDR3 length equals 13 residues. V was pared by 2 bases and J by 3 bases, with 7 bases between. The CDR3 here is CASSLRHEETQYF. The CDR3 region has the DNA TGTGCCAGCAGTTTACGGCACGAAGAGACCCAGTACTTC.

The DNA of the CDR3 is TGTGCCAGCAGGGGACCGGGACAACAAGAGACCCAGTACTTC. This codes for CASRGPGQQETQYF. This rearrangement joins TRBV5-4 to TRBJ2-5, with D possibly matching TRBD1 (6 bases). V shed 5 bases and J shed 2 bases, with 13 bases lying between them. Germline lookup yields CDR1 SGHNT and CDR2 YYREEE (reference sequence). This CDR3 contains 14 residues.

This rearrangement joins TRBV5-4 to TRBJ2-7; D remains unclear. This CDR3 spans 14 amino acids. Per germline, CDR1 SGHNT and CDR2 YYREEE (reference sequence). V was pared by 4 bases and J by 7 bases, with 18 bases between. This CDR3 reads CASSLKPGVLEQYV. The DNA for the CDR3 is TGTGCCAGCAGCCTGAAACCGGGTGTCCTAGAGCAGTACGTC.

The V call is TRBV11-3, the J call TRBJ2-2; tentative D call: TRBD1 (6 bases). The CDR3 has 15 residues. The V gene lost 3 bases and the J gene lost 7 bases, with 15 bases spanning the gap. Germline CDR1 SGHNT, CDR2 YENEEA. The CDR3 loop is CASSFEGTQNGELFF. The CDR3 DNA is TGTGCCAGCAGCTTCGAGGGGACACAGAACGGGGAGCTGTTTTTT.

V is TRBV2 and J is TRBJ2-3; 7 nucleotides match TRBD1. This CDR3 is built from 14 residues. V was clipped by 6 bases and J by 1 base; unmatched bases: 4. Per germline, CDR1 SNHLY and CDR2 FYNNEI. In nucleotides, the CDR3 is TGTGCCAGCAGAAGAACAGGGGGCACAGATACGCAGTATTTT. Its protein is CASRRTGGTDTQYF.

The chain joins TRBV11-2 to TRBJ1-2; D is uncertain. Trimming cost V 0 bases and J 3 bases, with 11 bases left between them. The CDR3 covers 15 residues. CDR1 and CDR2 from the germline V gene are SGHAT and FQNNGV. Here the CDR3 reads CASSLEPRSDYGYTF. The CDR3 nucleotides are TGTGCCAGCAGCTTAGAACCACGCTCTGACTATGGCTACACCTTC.

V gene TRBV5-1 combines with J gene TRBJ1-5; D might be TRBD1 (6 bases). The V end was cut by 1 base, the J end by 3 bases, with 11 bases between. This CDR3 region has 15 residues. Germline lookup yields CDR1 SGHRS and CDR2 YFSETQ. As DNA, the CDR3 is TGCGCCAGCAGCTTGCTGGGGGCGGACAATCAGCCCCAGCATTTT. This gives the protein CASSLLGADNQPQHF.

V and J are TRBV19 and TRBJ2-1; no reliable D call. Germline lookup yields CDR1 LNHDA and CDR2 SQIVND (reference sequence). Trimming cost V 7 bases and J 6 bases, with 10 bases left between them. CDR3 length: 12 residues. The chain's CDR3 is CASNSGFNEQFF. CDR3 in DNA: TGTGCCAGTAATTCCGGATTCAATGAGCAGTTCTTC.

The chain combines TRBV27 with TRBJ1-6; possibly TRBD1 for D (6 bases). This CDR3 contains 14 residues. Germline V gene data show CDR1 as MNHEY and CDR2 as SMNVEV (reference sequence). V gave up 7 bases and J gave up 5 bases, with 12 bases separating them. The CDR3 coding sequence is TGTGCCAGCACCACAGGGCGTCATAATTCACCCCTCCACTTT. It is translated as CASTTGRHNSPLHF.

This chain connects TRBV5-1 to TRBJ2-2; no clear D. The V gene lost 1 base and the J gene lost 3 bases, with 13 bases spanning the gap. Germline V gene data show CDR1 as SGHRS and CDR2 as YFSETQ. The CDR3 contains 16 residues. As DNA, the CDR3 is TGCGCCAGCAGCTTGATGGCCCAGGAACACACCGGGGAGCTGTTTTTT. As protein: CASSLMAQEHTGELFF.

This CDR3 is CATSDTQTSGPTPGELFF. The CDR3 DNA follows: TGTGCCACCAGTGATACTCAGACTAGCGGGCCCACCCCCGGGGAGCTGTTTTTT. This chain links TRBV24-1 with TRBJ2-2, with TRBD2 matching over 10 bases. The CDR3 has 18 residues. The junction had 12 bases not matched to a gene; V was cut back by 3 bases and J by 6 bases. Germline V gene lookup returns CDR1 KGHDR and CDR2 SFDVKD.

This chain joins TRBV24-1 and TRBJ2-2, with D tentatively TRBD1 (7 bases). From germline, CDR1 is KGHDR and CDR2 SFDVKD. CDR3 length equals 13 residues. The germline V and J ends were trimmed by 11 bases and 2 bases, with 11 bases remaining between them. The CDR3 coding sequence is TGTGCCATCAGGGGGGCAAACACCGGGGAGCTGTTTTTT. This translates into CAIRGANTGELFF.

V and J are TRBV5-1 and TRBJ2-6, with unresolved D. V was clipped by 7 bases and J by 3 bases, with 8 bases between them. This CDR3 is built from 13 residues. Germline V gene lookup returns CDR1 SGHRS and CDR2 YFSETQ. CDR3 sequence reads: CASRNSGANVLTF. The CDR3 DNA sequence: TGCGCCAGCCGCAATAGTGGGGCCAACGTCCTGACTTTC.

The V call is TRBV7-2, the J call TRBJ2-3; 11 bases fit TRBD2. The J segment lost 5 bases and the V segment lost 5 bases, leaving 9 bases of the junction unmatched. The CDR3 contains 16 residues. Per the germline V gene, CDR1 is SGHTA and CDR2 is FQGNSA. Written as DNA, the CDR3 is TGTGCCAGCAGCCTATCTAGCGGGGGGCGTGTAGATACGCAGTATTTT. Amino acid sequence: CASSLSSGGRVDTQYF.

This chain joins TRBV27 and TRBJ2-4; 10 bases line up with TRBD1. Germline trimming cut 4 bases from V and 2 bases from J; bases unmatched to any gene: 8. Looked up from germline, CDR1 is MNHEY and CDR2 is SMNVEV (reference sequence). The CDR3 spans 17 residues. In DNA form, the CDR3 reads TGTGCCAGCAGTTCTCGGACAGGGGGTATATCCAAAAACATTCAGTACTTC. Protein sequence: CASSSRTGGISKNIQYF.

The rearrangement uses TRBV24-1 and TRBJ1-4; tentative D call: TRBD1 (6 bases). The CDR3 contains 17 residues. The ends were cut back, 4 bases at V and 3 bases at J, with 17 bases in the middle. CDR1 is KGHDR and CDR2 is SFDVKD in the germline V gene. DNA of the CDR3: TGTGCCACCAGTGAATCTGACAGGCCTGGGGCTAATGAAAAACTGTTTTTT. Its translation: CATSESDRPGANEKLFF.

The CDR3 DNA reads as TGTGCTAGTGGTTTATCCGGGGAGCTGTTTTTT. It yields the protein CASGLSGELFF. The chain employs TRBV12-5 and TRBJ2-2; D not resolved. Germline CDR1 LGHNT, CDR2 FRNRAP. This CDR3 spans 11 amino acids. Between the trimmed V and J ends, which lost 3 bases and 6 bases, there was a span of 2 bases.

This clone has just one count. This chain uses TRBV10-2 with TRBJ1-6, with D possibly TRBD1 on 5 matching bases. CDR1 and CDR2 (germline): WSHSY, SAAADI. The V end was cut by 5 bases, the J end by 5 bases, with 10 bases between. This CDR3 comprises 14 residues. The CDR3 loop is CASSFTGDNSPLHF. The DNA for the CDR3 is TGCGCCAGCAGTTTCACAGGAGATAATTCACCCCTCCACTTT.

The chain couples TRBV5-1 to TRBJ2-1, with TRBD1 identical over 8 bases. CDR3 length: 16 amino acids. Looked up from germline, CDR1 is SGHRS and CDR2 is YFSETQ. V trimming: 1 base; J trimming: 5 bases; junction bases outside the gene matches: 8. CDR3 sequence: CASSLSGGSGNNEQFF. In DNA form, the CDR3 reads TGCGCCAGCAGCTTGTCAGGGGGCAGTGGCAACAATGAGCAGTTCTTC.

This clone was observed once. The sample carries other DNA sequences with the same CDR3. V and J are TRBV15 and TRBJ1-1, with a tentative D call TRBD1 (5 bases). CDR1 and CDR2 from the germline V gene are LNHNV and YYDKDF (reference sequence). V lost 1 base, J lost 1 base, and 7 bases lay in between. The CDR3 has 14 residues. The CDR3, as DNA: TGTGCCACCAGCAGAGCCAGGGAGAACACTGAAGCTTTCTTT. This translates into CATSRARENTEAFF. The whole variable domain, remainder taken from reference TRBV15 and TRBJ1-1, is DAMVIQNPRYQVTQFGKPVTLSCSQTLNHNVMYWYQQKSSQAPKLLFHYYDKDFNNEADTPDNFQSRRPNTSFCFLDIRSPGLGDTAMYLCATSRARENTEAFFGQGTRLTVV.

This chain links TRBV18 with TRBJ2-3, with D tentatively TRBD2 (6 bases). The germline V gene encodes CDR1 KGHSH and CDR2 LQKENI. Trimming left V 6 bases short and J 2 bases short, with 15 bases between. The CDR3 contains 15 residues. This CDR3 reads CASSPGDWDTDTQYF. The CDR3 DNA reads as TGTGCCAGCTCGCCGGGGGATTGGGACACAGATACGCAGTATTTT. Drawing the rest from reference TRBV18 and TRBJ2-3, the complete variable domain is NAGVMQNPRHLVRRRGQEARLRCSPMKGHSHVYWYRQLPEEGLKFMVYLQKENIIDESGMPKERFSAEFPKEGPSILRIQQVVRGDSAAYFCASSPGDWDTDTQYFGPGTRLTVL.

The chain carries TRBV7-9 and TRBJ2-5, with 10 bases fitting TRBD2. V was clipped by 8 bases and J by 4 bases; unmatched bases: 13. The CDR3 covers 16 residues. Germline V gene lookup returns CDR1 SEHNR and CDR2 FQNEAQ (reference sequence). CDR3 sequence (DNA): TGTGCCAGCCAGACGGGGGCTAGCGGGGGTGGAGAGACCCAGTACTTC. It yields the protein CASQTGASGGGETQYF.

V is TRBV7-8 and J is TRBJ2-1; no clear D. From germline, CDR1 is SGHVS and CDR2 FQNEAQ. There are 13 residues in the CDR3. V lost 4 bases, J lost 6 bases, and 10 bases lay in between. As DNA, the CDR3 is TGTGCCAGCAGCTACCTATTAATCAATGAGCAGTTCTTC. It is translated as CASSYLLINEQFF.